The sequence of this TCR beta chain was determined in a study of shared clonotypes between healthy human individuals. Points from the study as a whole: As a rule, naive subsets had a larger estimated richness than memory subsets.

With regard to this clone: Its antigen is undetermined.

The table came from immunoSEQ multiplex PCR; TCRdb's copy has only in-frame clones and leaves some out. Of roughly 1 million clones in the sample, about three quarters were seen once. Germline CDR1 and CDR2: SGHTA and FQGTGA. This CDR3 region has 15 residues. V was shortened by 2 bases and J by 4 bases, with 14 bases between the two germline ends. This receptor was identified in a man in his late teens or twenties in good health. Source material: memory CD4+ T cells sorted from blood. Subset given: CD45RA-negative fraction. The chain uses TRBV7-3 and TRBJ2-5; D remains ambiguous. The CDR3 DNA reads as TGTGCCAGCAGCTTAGGCCTAAAGCCTGGAGAGACCCAGTACTTC. It specifies CASSLGLKPGETQYF.